This note documents a single T cell receptor beta chain sequence. Between the trimmed V and J ends, which lost 6 bases and 4 bases, there was a span of 9 bases. This CDR3 comprises 13 residues. Germline CDR1 LNHDA, CDR2 SQIVND (reference sequence). This record comes from a study of blood T cell repertoires in COVID-19. How the authors handled the data: Amplification from reference gene primers served as the basis for estimated nucleated cell counts. Libraries were prepared by immunoSEQ multiplex PCR; TCRdb keeps only in-frame clonotypes and omits some of them. The D gene and trimming were derived from the DNA, and the V and J assignments and clone size from that table. The sample has more than 300,000 clones, around nine tenths seen once; the top ten hold roughly 3.5%.

The clonotype comes from a woman younger than 30 who had recovered from COVID-19. The chain combines TRBV19 with TRBJ2-2; D is possibly TRBD1 (6 bases). Sequenced input: peripheral blood. Here the CDR3 DNA reads TGTGCCAGTAGACAGGGTGGCACCGGGGAGCTGTTTTTT. Translating it yields CASRQGGTGELFF.